Below are 31 T cell receptor beta chains sequenced from a single sample in a study of blood T cell repertoires in COVID-19. Generated by immunoSEQ multiplex PCR, the TCRdb table keeps only in-frame clones and is missing some. The sample has some 230,000 clones; around four fifths are singletons. The sample comprised peripheral blood. These receptors were taken from a woman in her sixties who had recovered from COVID-19.

This chain connects TRBV19 to TRBJ1-1; a possible D gene is TRBD1 (6 bases). This CDR3 spans 14 amino acids. Germline V gene data show CDR1 as LNHDA and CDR2 as SQIVND (reference sequence). The V and J ends lost 6 bases and 6 bases respectively, with 17 bases between them. CDR3 loop: CASSTGREWAEAFF. The CDR3 DNA follows: TGTGCCAGTAGCACAGGGCGAGAATGGGCTGAAGCTTTCTTT.

V and J are TRBV5-5 and TRBJ2-3, with 15 bases fitting TRBD2. This CDR3 comprises 17 residues. The J segment lost 0 bases and the V segment lost 4 bases, leaving 3 bases of the junction unmatched. Per the germline V gene, CDR1 is SGHKS and CDR2 is YYEKEE (reference sequence). CDR3 nucleotides: TGTGCCAGCAGCGGACTAGCGGGGGGGCCTAGCACAGATACGCAGTATTTT. It yields the protein CASSGLAGGPSTDTQYF.

The chain employs TRBV5-1 and TRBJ1-1; D may be TRBD1 (5 bases). The V gene lost 4 bases and the J gene lost 1 base, with 8 bases spanning the gap. Germline loops: CDR1 SGHRS, CDR2 YFSETQ. This CDR3 spans 13 amino acids. CDR3 residues: CASSPQGNTEAFF. DNA for the CDR3: TGCGCCAGCAGCCCCCAGGGGAACACTGAAGCTTTCTTT.

This sequence joins TRBV7-8 and TRBJ1-1; perhaps TRBD1 as D (5 bases). Germline CDR1 SGHVS, CDR2 FQNEAQ. The CDR3 covers 14 residues. Trimming pared 7 bases from V and 4 bases from J, leaving 16 bases between. The DNA for the CDR3 is TGTGCCAGCACGCTGGGGGGTTTAGGCACTGAAGCTTTCTTT. This gives the protein CASTLGGLGTEAFF.

This clone was seen a single time. The J gene is TRBJ1-4, the V gene TRBV6-5; no clear D. Germline V gene lookup returns CDR1 MNHEY and CDR2 SVGAGI. V was trimmed by 0 bases and J by 8 bases, leaving 10 bases between them. CDR3 size: 14 residues. The CDR3 region has the DNA TGTGCCAGCAGTTACTCGTTACTAAGCGAAAAACTGTTTTTT. Encoded protein: CASSYSLLSEKLFF.

This clone was recorded once. The gene calls are TRBV6-2 or TRBV6-3 and TRBJ2-2; D call uncertain. V was clipped by 2 bases and J by 6 bases, with 4 bases between them. Germline lookup yields CDR1 MNHEY and CDR2 SVGEGT. This CDR3 has 12 amino acids. The CDR3 sequence is CASSYRSGELFF. Written as DNA, the CDR3 is TGTGCCAGCAGTTACCGGTCCGGGGAGCTGTTTTTT.

This chain joins TRBV6-6 and TRBJ1-3; D perhaps matches TRBD1 (6 bases). Per germline, CDR1 MNHNY and CDR2 SVGAGI (reference sequence). This CDR3 region has 16 residues. V was clipped by 2 bases and J by 2 bases, with 13 bases between them. This CDR3 is CASSYLRQATGNTIYF. The CDR3 bases are TGTGCCAGCAGTTACCTTCGACAGGCAACTGGAAACACCATATATTTT.

J is TRBJ1-1 and V is TRBV15, with no clear D. Germline CDR1 reads LNHNV; CDR2 reads YYDKDF (reference sequence). Trimming pared 3 bases from V and 2 bases from J, leaving 7 bases between. This CDR3 has 13 residues. CDR3 in amino acids: CATSSTVNTEAFF. Written as DNA, the CDR3 is TGTGCCACCAGCAGCACAGTAAACACTGAAGCTTTCTTT.

This chain links TRBV3-1 (or the pseudogene TRBV3-2) with TRBJ1-3; 7 nucleotides align to TRBD1. CDR1 is LGHDT and CDR2 is YNNKEL in the germline V gene (reference sequence). Trimming at V came to 4 bases and at J to 2 bases, leaving 2 bases not matched to a gene. CDR3 length equals 14 residues. CDR3 residues: CASSPGTAGNTIYF. CDR3 bases: TGTGCCAGCAGCCCCGGGACAGCTGGAAACACCATATATTTT.

This chain connects TRBV5-8 to TRBJ2-3; 12 bases map to TRBD2. Germline values: CDR1 SGHTS, CDR2 YDEGEE. V was clipped by 4 bases and J by 3 bases; unmatched bases: 9. The CDR3 length is 17 residues. The DNA for the CDR3 is TGTGCCAGCAGCCTGGAGGGACTAGCGGGCTGGACAGATACGCAGTATTTT. Protein sequence: CASSLEGLAGWTDTQYF.

The chain couples TRBV7-2 to TRBJ1-2, with 8 bases matching TRBD1. Losses at the gene ends were 0 bases for V and 7 bases for J; bases not matched to a gene: 7. The CDR3 covers 15 residues. Germline CDR1 is SGHTA and CDR2 is FQGNSA. The CDR3: CASSLAQGAPSGYTF. Here the CDR3 DNA reads TGTGCCAGCAGCTTAGCGCAGGGGGCGCCCAGTGGCTACACCTTC.

The rearrangement links TRBV5-1 to TRBJ1-2, with a weak D call TRBD1 (5 bases). CDR1 and CDR2 from the germline V gene are SGHRS and YFSETQ. Trimming took off 5 bases at V and 5 bases at J, with 7 bases between the two ends. CDR3 length: 11 amino acids. CDR3 amino acids: CASRSGYGYTF. For the CDR3, the DNA is TGCGCCAGCAGATCAGGGTATGGCTACACCTTC.

J is TRBJ1-2 and V is TRBV3-1 (or the pseudogene TRBV3-2); D remains ambiguous. V was cut by 1 base and J by 2 bases, with 8 bases left in between. This CDR3 has 14 residues. Looked up from germline, CDR1 is LGHDT and CDR2 is YNNKEL (reference sequence). The CDR3 nucleotides are TGTGCCAGCAGCCAAGTTTCCATGAACTATGGCTACACCTTC. This gives the protein CASSQVSMNYGYTF.

The chain links TRBV9 to TRBJ1-4; D not certain. The CDR3 length is 14 residues. Germline CDR1 and CDR2: SGDLS and YYNGEE. V gave up 3 bases and J gave up 4 bases, with 10 bases separating them. The CDR3 protein is CASSAGESNEKLFF. The CDR3, as DNA: TGTGCCAGCAGCGCCGGGGAAAGTAATGAAAAACTGTTTTTT.

The gene calls are TRBV6-2 or TRBV6-3 and TRBJ1-4, with D unresolved. There are 12 residues in the CDR3. Germline CDR1 MNHEY, CDR2 SVGEGT. Trimming pared 0 bases from V and 8 bases from J, leaving 4 bases between. The CDR3 spells CASSYSREKLFF. The CDR3 DNA is TGTGCCAGCAGTTACTCGAGAGAAAAACTGTTTTTT.

V gene TRBV11-2 combines with J gene TRBJ2-3; 8 bases agree with TRBD2. CDR3 length: 15 residues. J was trimmed by 8 bases and V by 5 bases; bases with no gene match: 12. Germline lookup yields CDR1 SGHAT and CDR2 FQNNGV. The CDR3 nucleotides read TGTGCCAGCAGCCCGGGGGGGATCGAGAAGGTTACGCAGTATTTT. Its translation is CASSPGGIEKVTQYF.

In this sample, this clone turned up once. This chain joins TRBV5-6 and TRBJ1-2, with D possibly TRBD1 on 5 matching bases. The V and J ends lost 4 bases and 6 bases respectively, with 16 bases between them. The CDR3 covers 14 residues. Germline CDR1 is SGHDT and CDR2 is YYEEEE. The CDR3 sequence is CASSAPGFGDGYTF. The CDR3 coding sequence is TGTGCCAGCAGCGCCCCAGGGTTTGGAGATGGCTACACCTTC. Complete variable domain (other parts from reference TRBV5-6 and TRBJ1-2): DAGVTQSPTHLIKTRGQQVTLRCSPKSGHDTVSWYQQALGQGPQFIFQYYEEEERQRGNFPDRFSGHQFPNYSSELNVNALLLGDSALYLCASSAPGFGDGYTFGSGTRLTVV.

This chain connects TRBV6-5 to TRBJ1-1, with D uncertain. Germline CDR1 MNHEY, CDR2 SVGAGI. Trimming stripped 4 bases from V and 1 base from J, with 7 bases between. The CDR3 totals 13 residues. CDR3 in amino acids: CASSSRANTEAFF. CDR3 nucleotide sequence: TGTGCCAGCAGTTCCCGAGCGAACACTGAAGCTTTCTTT.

This clone was seen just once. The chain couples TRBV29-1 to TRBJ2-2, with 14 bases aligning to TRBD2. With V trimmed by 5 bases and J by 7 bases, 6 bases remained unmatched. CDR3 length: 15 amino acids. The germline V gene encodes CDR1 SQVTM and CDR2 ANQGSEA. The CDR3: CSVPGTSGGGGELFF. DNA for the CDR3: TGCAGCGTTCCCGGGACTAGCGGGGGCGGCGGGGAGCTGTTTTTT.

V and J are TRBV10-1 and TRBJ1-2; D gene unclear. This CDR3 is built from 14 residues. Germline V gene lookup returns CDR1 WNHNN and CDR2 SYGVQD (reference sequence). Deletions cut 8 bases from V and 3 bases from J, with 16 bases between. The CDR3 protein is CASCRSMRHYGYTF. Written as DNA, the CDR3 is TGCGCCAGCTGCCGGAGTATGCGGCACTATGGCTACACCTTC.

On this clone itself: The same CDR3 also results from other DNA sequences found in this sample. CDR3 sequence reads: CASSLVAGSSYNEQFF. The CDR3 region has the DNA TGCGCCAGCAGCTTGGTGGCGGGGAGCTCCTACAATGAGCAGTTCTTC. The V call is TRBV5-1, the J call TRBJ2-1; D is possibly TRBD2 (6 bases). Germline V lookup: CDR1 SGHRS, CDR2 YFSETQ. The V end lost 0 bases, the J end lost 0 bases, and 10 bases lay between the germline ends. CDR3 size: 16 residues.

CDR3 bases: TGTGCCAGCAGCTTTCGAGTTATTAATGAAAAACTGTTTTTT. It translates to CASSFRVINEKLFF. The chain joins TRBV7-9 to TRBJ1-4; D gene uncertain. The CDR3 consists of 14 residues. Per germline, CDR1 SEHNR and CDR2 FQNEAQ (reference sequence). The ends were cut back, 3 bases at V and 4 bases at J, with 9 bases in the middle. The full variable domain, with the rest looked up from reference TRBV7-9 and TRBJ1-4, is DTGVSQNPRHKITKRGQNVTFRCDPISEHNRLYWYRQTLGQGPEFLTYFQNEAQLEKSRLLSDRFSAERPKGSFSTLEIQRTEQGDSAMYLCASSFRVINEKLFFGSGTQLSVL.

The rearrangement uses TRBV11-1 and TRBJ2-3; 13 bases match TRBD2. Germline V lookup: CDR1 SGHAT, CDR2 FQDESV (reference sequence). This CDR3 contains 16 residues. The V and J ends lost 5 bases and 4 bases, in that order; junction bases with no gene match: 6. Here the CDR3 reads CASSLRTSGGADTQYF. CDR3 nucleotides: TGTGCCAGCAGCCTAAGGACTAGCGGGGGTGCAGATACGCAGTATTTT.

The chain has TRBV7-8 and TRBJ1-6, with a tentative D call TRBD1 (6 bases). V was trimmed by 5 bases and J by 4 bases, leaving 12 bases between them. This CDR3 is 15 amino acids long. Germline V gene sequence: CDR1 SGHVS, CDR2 FQNEAQ. DNA for the CDR3: TGTGCCAGCAGCGTCAAACAGGGTTATAATTCACCCCTCCACTTT. It is translated as CASSVKQGYNSPLHF.

The rearrangement uses TRBV10-3 and TRBJ2-7; 7 bases are shared with TRBD2. Losses at the gene ends were 3 bases for V and 2 bases for J; bases not matched to a gene: 4. Per the germline V gene, CDR1 is ENHRY and CDR2 is SYGVKD. The CDR3 has 14 residues. The CDR3 region is CAISEWGGPYEQYF. Written as DNA, the CDR3 is TGTGCCATCAGTGAATGGGGGGGACCCTACGAGCAGTACTTC.

The chain recombines TRBV9 with TRBJ2-5; TRBD2 agrees at 7 bases. Germline-derived CDR1 and CDR2 are SGDLS and YYNGEE. The CDR3 runs to 15 residues. Trimming removed 0 bases from V and 5 bases from J; junction bases left unmatched: 7. CDR3 DNA sequence: TGTGCCAGCAGCGTAGAAAGCGGGGTGATGGAGACCCAGTACTTC. It yields the protein CASSVESGVMETQYF.

CDR3 protein: CASSQVRQDLNGELFF. In DNA, the CDR3 is TGCGCCAGCAGCCAAGTTCGACAGGATTTGAACGGGGAGCTGTTTTTT. The chain joins TRBV4-3 to TRBJ2-2, with D tentatively TRBD1 (6 bases). Germline CDR1 and CDR2: LGHNA and YSLEER. Between the trimmed V and J ends, which lost 1 base and 7 bases, there was a span of 16 bases. The CDR3 is made up of 16 amino acids.

The J gene is TRBJ1-2, the V gene TRBV27, with 8 bases lining up with TRBD1. Germline CDR1 reads MNHEY; CDR2 reads SMNVEV (reference sequence). The CDR3 extends over 15 amino acids. V shed 6 bases, J shed 3 bases, and the junction held 9 bases outside the gene matches. The CDR3 is CASRAGAGGDYGYTF. CDR3 nucleotides: TGTGCCAGCAGAGCAGGGGCAGGGGGCGACTATGGCTACACCTTC.

This clone was counted a single time. The genes are TRBV5-1 and TRBJ2-1; 7 nucleotides align to TRBD1. Germline V gene sequence: CDR1 SGHRS, CDR2 YFSETQ. The CDR3 spans 16 residues. Germline trimming cut 4 bases from V and 1 base from J; bases unmatched to any gene: 8. DNA for the CDR3: TGCGCCAGCAGCCTAAGACAGGGCGGGTCCTACAATGAGCAGTTCTTC. Amino acid sequence: CASSLRQGGSYNEQFF.

The chain joins TRBV5-1 to TRBJ2-7; tentatively, D is TRBD2 (6 bases). Germline V gene sequence: CDR1 SGHRS, CDR2 YFSETQ. Between the trimmed V and J ends, which lost 3 bases and 4 bases, there was a span of 14 bases. CDR3 length: 14 amino acids. CDR3 in amino acids: CASSSASGLYEQYF. The CDR3 DNA sequence: TGCGCCAGCAGCTCAGCAAGCGGGTTGTACGAGCAGTACTTC.

The genes are TRBV30 and TRBJ1-3, with TRBD1 identical over 9 bases. CDR1 GTSNPN and CDR2 SVGIG come from the germline V gene (reference sequence). The ends lost 2 bases at V and 6 bases at J; junction bases unmatched: 5. The CDR3 length is 14 residues. DNA for the CDR3: TGTGCCTGGAGTCTGGGACAGGGCGCAAACACCATATATTTT. This codes for CAWSLGQGANTIYF.